The present TCR beta chain was sequenced within a study of glioma-infiltrating T cells (dated by TCRdb to 2016 to 2017). Regarding the research as a whole: Glioma tissue, non-neoplastic brain tissue and matched peripheral blood mononuclear cells were used as sources from which TCR alpha- and beta-chain repertoires were sequenced. To gauge divergence between tissue and blood T-cell populations, every tissue-infiltrating repertoire was compared against the peripheral blood repertoire from the same patient. Three low-grade glioma patients, under ten primary glioblastoma patients, and three non-glioma patients who contributed non-neoplastic brain tissue made up the paired cohort.

A note on this clonotype: Its antigen specificity is not known. There are no base qualities to consult, and no much larger clone falls within one base.

The iRepertoire nested amplicon-rescue multiplex PCR (arm-PCR) platform was used to amplify TCR alpha and beta CDR3 regions from RNA. One-step reverse transcription and amplification used about 85-400 ng of tissue mRNA or PBMC total RNA as input. Following bead purification, Illumina adapters were added by a secondary multiplex PCR, and libraries between 200 and 400 bp were gel-purified. Demultiplexing relied on internal 6-nucleotide barcodes carried by the libraries. Libraries were sequenced on an Illumina MiSeq with 2x220 or 2x250 nucleotide paired-end reads. The original methods were these. Paired reads were merged using FLASH 1.2.11 and were aligned to the GRCh37 human genome using BWA-MEM, after which TRA and TRB reads were extracted. An IMGT-derived reference of cassette sequences and CDR3 motifs, with pseudogenes included, was used for V and J assignment. Reads were translated in three frames, and productive CDR3s were defined as those with a C...FGXG motif and no stop codons. Clonotypes were defined as unique combinations of V-J cassette pair and CDR3 amino acid sequence. Hamming distance filtering was applied to reads, with thresholds set by the sequence error rate of each sample in mapped regions. TCRdb handled the public reads itself, with Q25 trimming in fastp and clone calling in MiXCR, and kept productive beta chains. Every entry covers one CDR3 protein and lists the most common genes and DNA from its rows. TCRdb, not the authors, supplied the V and J calls. For this sample the table gives 90,000 to 110,000 distinct CDR3 sequences, of which less than 30% were detected only once. The ten most abundant clones make up 35% of the sample.

Trimming costs V 3 bases and J 5 bases, and their ends lie 18 bases apart. The CDR3 contains 15 residues, cysteine and phenylalanine counted. The retained sequence is limited to the CDR3, 45 bases, with the frame set at the first base. Looking up the germline V gene yields CDR1 SGHRS and CDR2 YFSETQ. Findings and caveats that apply to the study as a whole: Only a very small number of CDR3 sequences turned up in both tissue and blood, a result put down to high CDR3 diversity combined with limited sampling. VJ-independent divergence between tissue and blood was below expectation in non-neoplastic patients but above expectation in all gliomas, especially low-grade gliomas. Small numbers underpinned the group comparisons: about eight glioblastoma patients, three low-grade glioma patients and three non-neoplastic patients.

Material: glioma tissue, nonneoplastic brain tissue, or PBMCs (not recorded which). The chain is assembled from TRBV5-1 and TRBJ2-7, and possibly TRBD1, on 6 matching bases. This clonotype was sampled from a human donor with low-grade glioma or glioblastoma, undergoing nonglioma brain surgery, or in good health (not recorded which). The CDR3 amino acid sequence is: CASSWGWQGHDEQYF. DNA sequence: TGCGCCAGCAGCTGGGGATGGCAGGGGCATGACGAGCAGTACTTC.